These 30 T cell receptor beta chains originate from one sample sequenced in a study of early T cells in non-severe SARS-CoV-2 infection. TCRdb processed the 5' RACE reads anew with MiXCR; each CDR3 protein has one entry. The sample shows roughly 120,000 distinct CDR3 sequences, about 15% of them seen only once. The sample was whole blood. These receptors originate from an adult who was a healthcare worker with PCR-confirmed SARS-CoV-2 infection or an uninfected control (not recorded which).

This clonotype came up a few times. The rearrangement links TRBV6-6 to TRBJ1-5; D is undetermined. The CDR3 spans 17 residues. V lost 5 bases, J lost 0 bases, and 17 bases lay in between. Germline values: CDR1 MNHNY, CDR2 SVGAGI (reference sequence). CDR3: CASSRVRPANSNQPQHF. CDR3 DNA: TGTGCCAGCAGTCGGGTGAGGCCTGCCAATAGCAATCAGCCCCAGCATTTT.

The table lists this clonotype with a few counts. The chain has TRBV29-1 and TRBJ2-1; D is perhaps TRBD1 (6 bases). V was clipped by 4 bases and J by 5 bases, with 9 bases between them. The CDR3 length is 12 residues. Germline CDR1 is SQVTM and CDR2 is ANQGSEA. CDR3 nucleotides: TGCAGCGTTGCGGACAGTCACAATGAGCAGTTCTTC. Amino acids: CSVADSHNEQFF.

The V call is TRBV29-1, the J call TRBJ1-1; the D is unclear. Trimming stripped 7 bases from V and 1 base from J, with 10 bases between. Germline loops: CDR1 SQVTM, CDR2 ANQGSEA. The CDR3 sequence is 12 residues long. The CDR3, as DNA: TGCAGCGCCCAGGAGGGGAACACTGAAGCTTTCTTT. Translating gives CSAQEGNTEAFF.

This clonotype has more than one count but fewer than ten. This chain joins TRBV13 and TRBJ1-1; no clear D. The V gene lost 2 bases and the J gene lost 4 bases, with 11 bases spanning the gap. The CDR3 loop spans 14 amino acids. The germline CDR1 and CDR2 sequences are PRHDT and FYEKMQ (reference sequence). In DNA, the CDR3 is TGTGCCAGCAGCTTACCGTCCTCGGGCACTGAAGCTTTCTTT. Protein: CASSLPSSGTEAFF.

V and J are TRBV18 and TRBJ1-5; no clear D. V shed 1 base and J shed 2 bases, with 6 bases lying between them. The CDR3 has 14 residues. Germline values: CDR1 KGHSH, CDR2 LQKENI. CDR3 region: CASSPQGGNQPQHF. CDR3 coding DNA: TGTGCCAGCTCACCACAGGGCGGCAATCAGCCCCAGCATTTT.

The gene calls are TRBV12-3 or TRBV12-4 and TRBJ2-2; the D is unclear. The CDR3 is 13 amino acids. The V gene lost 3 bases and the J gene lost 3 bases, with 5 bases spanning the gap. The CDR3 DNA sequence: TGTGCCAGCAGTTTGAGGCACACCGGGGAGCTGTTTTTT. Residues: CASSLRHTGELFF.

This clonotype has more than one count but fewer than ten. DNA of the CDR3: TGTGCCAGCAGCTTGGTTGGACCTCTCTTCGGGGATACGCAGTATTTT. Translating gives CASSLVGPLFGDTQYF. The chain has TRBV5-5 and TRBJ2-3; no clear D. V shed 0 bases and J shed 6 bases, with 17 bases lying between them. The CDR3 totals 16 residues. The germline gives CDR1 SGHKS, CDR2 YYEKEE (reference sequence).

The genes are TRBV7-2 and TRBJ2-2, with a possible D match to TRBD2 (5 bases). CDR1 and CDR2 (germline): SGHTA, FQGNSA. V was shortened by 4 bases and J by 5 bases, with 11 bases between the two germline ends. The CDR3 is made up of 14 amino acids. CDR3 DNA: TGTGCCAGCAGCTCCCGGGGTAGTACCGGGGAGCTGTTTTTT. Encoded protein: CASSSRGSTGELFF.

A single count supports this clonotype. This chain links TRBV5-1 with TRBJ1-1; 8 nucleotides match TRBD1. Germline V lookup: CDR1 SGHRS, CDR2 YFSETQ. The CDR3 consists of 13 residues. The trim removed 7 bases at V and 1 base at J, leaving 3 bases unmatched. CDR3 amino acids: CASGDRGNTEAFF. The CDR3, as DNA: TGCGCCAGCGGAGACAGGGGGAACACTGAAGCTTTCTTT. Full variable domain (rest looked up from reference TRBV5-1 and TRBJ1-1): KAGVTQTPRYLIKTRGQQVTLSCSPISGHRSVSWYQQTPGQGLQFLFEYFSETQRNKGNFPGRFSGRQFSNSRSEMNVSTLELGDSALYLCASGDRGNTEAFFGQGTRLTVV.

Turning to this clonotype: No conserved phenylalanine or tryptophan is present at the end of the CDR3, so a read error is the likely explanation. The rearrangement uses TRBV19 and TRBJ1-3; D ambiguous. With 7 bases removed from V and 0 bases from J, the gap between germline ends came to 13 bases. Germline CDR1 is LNHDA and CDR2 is SQIVND (reference sequence). The length of the CDR3 is 15 residues. The CDR3 coding sequence is TGTGCCAGTATCCCGGACGTTGGCTCTGGAAACACCATATATCTT. Protein product: CASIPDVGSGNTIYL.

This clonotype was seen more than once but under ten times. The V and J genes are TRBV10-3 and TRBJ2-5; D is perhaps TRBD2 (6 bases). V lost 2 bases and J 7 bases, leaving 14 bases between the germline ends. From germline, CDR1 is ENHRY and CDR2 SYGVKD. The CDR3 has 14 residues. The CDR3 DNA is TGTGCCATCAGTGAGGCGGAGGGGACGGGGACCCAGTACTTC. Translated: CAISEAEGTGTQYF.

This clonotype has just a few counts. The chain employs TRBV4-2 and TRBJ1-5, with D unresolved. V was trimmed by 0 bases and J by 4 bases, leaving 4 bases between them. This CDR3 spans 13 amino acids. Germline CDR1 LGHNA, CDR2 YNFKEQ. CDR3 sequence: CASSQDENQPQHF. For the CDR3, the DNA is TGTGCCAGCAGCCAAGATGAGAATCAGCCCCAGCATTTT.

The chain uses TRBV5-1 and TRBJ1-1; 7 positions match TRBD1. The J segment lost 3 bases and the V segment lost 4 bases, leaving 9 bases of the junction unmatched. CDR3 size: 15 residues. The germline V gene has CDR1 SGHRS and CDR2 YFSETQ. The CDR3 loop is CASSSRQGVDTEAFF. Written as DNA, the CDR3 is TGCGCCAGCAGCAGCCGACAGGGTGTAGACACTGAAGCTTTCTTT.

This clonotype was picked up a small number of times. The J gene is TRBJ1-6, the V gene TRBV5-6; D gene unclear. Germline-derived CDR1 and CDR2 are SGHDT and YYEEEE. This CDR3 has 19 residues. V lost 5 bases, J lost 0 bases, and 21 bases lay in between. CDR3 in amino acids: CASRYFRRTLSSYNSPLHF. Written as DNA, the CDR3 is TGTGCCAGCAGGTATTTCCGACGGACGCTGAGCTCCTATAATTCACCCCTCCACTTT.

This chain uses TRBV12-3 or TRBV12-4 with TRBJ1-4; D possibly corresponds to TRBD1 (6 bases). Trimming removed 3 bases from V and 10 bases from J, with 15 bases in between. There are 14 residues in the CDR3. The CDR3 DNA is TGTGCCAGCAGTTTTAGCGGGACATCGGGAAAACTGTTTTTT. Translation: CASSFSGTSGKLFF.

This clonotype came up a few times. This chain links TRBV3-1 with TRBJ1-1; unclear D gene. Per the germline V gene, CDR1 is LGHDT and CDR2 is YNNKEL (reference sequence). The CDR3 covers 13 residues. V lost 1 base to trimming and J lost 5 bases, with 8 bases between them. Written as DNA, the CDR3 is TGTGCCAGCAGCCAAGTAACGGAGACTGAAGCTTTCTTT. This gives the protein CASSQVTETEAFF. The variable domain in full, completed from reference TRBV3-1 and TRBJ1-1, reads DTAVSQTPKYLVTQMGNDKSIKCEQNLGHDTMYWYKQDSKKFLKIMFSYNNKELIINETVPNRFSPKSPDKAHLNLHINSLELGDSAVYFCASSQVTETEAFFGQGTRLTVV.

The J gene is TRBJ2-5, the V gene TRBV3-1; D possibly uses TRBD1 or TRBD2 (6 bases each). Looked up from germline, CDR1 is LGHDT and CDR2 is YNNKEL (reference sequence). The CDR3 covers 16 residues. The V end was cut by 2 bases, the J end by 0 bases, with 13 bases between. The CDR3 sequence is CASSQTGAGNQETQYF. The CDR3 DNA reads as TGTGCCAGCAGCCAAACGGGGGCAGGGAACCAAGAGACCCAGTACTTC.

The chain combines TRBV7-8 with TRBJ2-5, with D hard to call. Germline CDR1 SGHVS, CDR2 FQNEAQ. The CDR3 is made up of 14 amino acids. Deletions cut 1 base from V and 6 bases from J, with 12 bases between. CDR3 bases: TGTGCCAGCAGCTTAGAATGGCTAAGGCAGACCCAGTACTTC. Translating gives CASSLEWLRQTQYF. The full variable domain, completed using reference TRBV7-8 and TRBJ2-5, is GAGVSQSPRYKVAKRGQDVALRCDPISGHVSLFWYQQALGQGPEFLTYFQNEAQLDKSGLPSDRFFAERPEGSVSTLKIQRTQQEDSAVYLCASSLEWLRQTQYFGPGTRLLVL.

The chain is built from TRBV4-2 and TRBJ2-2; 9 positions agree with TRBD1. V shed 3 bases and J 5 bases; nucleotides not matched to a gene: 7. Germline V gives CDR1 LGHNA, CDR2 YNFKEQ. CDR3 length: 16 amino acids. The CDR3 sequence is CASSQAGQGGTGELFF. The CDR3 DNA reads as TGTGCCAGCAGCCAGGCGGGACAGGGTGGAACCGGGGAGCTGTTTTTT.

This clonotype has just a few counts. The chain carries TRBV25-1 and TRBJ1-6; possibly TRBD1 for D (6 bases). CDR3 length: 13 amino acids. Trimming shortened V by 7 bases and J by 9 bases, and 13 bases separated the two germline ends. In germline, CDR1 is MGHDK, CDR2 SYGVNS. As DNA, the CDR3 is TGTGCCAGCAACGGGGACAACGCTTCACCCCTCCACTTT. Translating gives CASNGDNASPLHF.

This clonotype was seen more than once but under ten times. The V gene is TRBV7-9, the J gene TRBJ2-2; D tentatively fits TRBD1 or TRBD2 (5 bases each). The CDR3 spans 15 residues. Between the trimmed V and J ends, which lost 6 bases and 4 bases, there was a span of 15 bases. Looked up from germline, CDR1 is SEHNR and CDR2 is FQNEAQ (reference sequence). Here the CDR3 DNA reads TGTGCCAGCAGGCCTAGAGGGGAACCCACCGGGGAGCTGTTTTTT. Translated: CASRPRGEPTGELFF.

The chain is built from TRBV15 and TRBJ1-4; D is uncertain. V lost 1 base and J 12 bases, leaving 15 bases between the germline ends. This CDR3 is 14 amino acids long. Germline assignment: CDR1 LNHNV and CDR2 YYDKDF (reference sequence). This CDR3 reads CATSRVADARQLFF. DNA for the CDR3: TGTGCCACCAGCAGAGTGGCGGACGCCCGGCAACTGTTTTTT.

This CDR3 is CASSVNLGYTF. CDR3 bases: TGTGCCAGCAGTGTTAACCTAGGCTACACCTTC. The chain couples TRBV6-6 to TRBJ1-2, with D unresolved. From germline, CDR1 is MNHNY and CDR2 SVGAGI (reference sequence). The germline V and J ends were trimmed by 5 bases and 8 bases, with 9 bases remaining between them. The CDR3 loop spans 11 amino acids.

The chain combines TRBV12-5 with TRBJ2-1, with D possibly matching TRBD1 (6 bases). This CDR3 is built from 13 residues. CDR1 and CDR2 from the germline V gene are LGHNT and FRNRAP. V lost 6 bases and J lost 5, with 11 bases in between. The CDR3 nucleotides are TGTGCTAGTGGAATGGACAGCCACAATGAGCAGTTCTTC. It specifies CASGMDSHNEQFF. Full variable domain (outside the CDR3, taken from reference TRBV12-5 and TRBJ2-1): DARVTQTPRHKVTEMGQEVTMRCQPILGHNTVFWYRQTMMQGLELLAYFRNRAPLDDSGMPKDRFSAEMPDATLATLKIQPSEPRDSAVYFCASGMDSHNEQFFGPGTRLTVL.

Only a few counts were recorded for this clonotype. The chain uses TRBV2 and TRBJ2-3, with 7 positions matching TRBD1. The CDR3 totals 16 residues. Germline values: CDR1 SNHLY, CDR2 FYNNEI. J lost 5 bases, V lost 7 bases, and 15 bases had no gene match. The CDR3 sequence: CASTEFIGGHGDTQYF. CDR3 in DNA: TGTGCCAGCACCGAGTTCATAGGGGGCCATGGAGATACGCAGTATTTT.

This clonotype appeared many times. The V and J genes are TRBV6-2 or TRBV6-3 and TRBJ2-7; D not resolved. Germline V gene lookup returns CDR1 MNHEY and CDR2 SVGEGT. V shed 7 bases and J shed 0 bases, with 10 bases lying between them. The CDR3 runs 13 residues. CDR3 in amino acids: CASKLDSSYEQYF. CDR3 sequence (DNA): TGTGCCAGCAAATTGGATAGCTCCTACGAGCAGTACTTC.

This chain connects TRBV7-2 to TRBJ2-2; 7 positions agree with TRBD1. Per germline, CDR1 SGHTA and CDR2 FQGNSA. This CDR3 contains 21 residues. With 5 bases clipped from V and 3 bases from J, the junction kept 24 bases outside the gene matches. The CDR3 region has the DNA TGTGCCAGCAGCGCCGCCCTCTTCTTGGGACAGATAACCCGGGACACCGGGGAGCTGTTTTTT. Encoded protein: CASSAALFLGQITRDTGELFF.

The chain uses TRBV7-9 and TRBJ2-7; 8 nucleotides line up with TRBD2. The CDR3 spans 16 residues. V was clipped by 5 bases and J by 0 bases; unmatched bases: 9. CDR1 and CDR2 from the germline V gene are SEHNR and FQNEAQ (reference sequence). In DNA, the CDR3 is TGTGCCAGCAGCACAACAGCGGGGGCAACCTCCTACGAGCAGTACTTC. Its protein product is CASSTTAGATSYEQYF.

V gene TRBV15 combines with J gene TRBJ1-6; D perhaps matches TRBD1 (5 bases). This CDR3 comprises 15 residues. Looked up from germline, CDR1 is LNHNV and CDR2 is YYDKDF (reference sequence). Trimming stripped 5 bases from V and 10 bases from J, with 18 bases between. The CDR3 DNA reads TGTGCCACCAGCCCTTTCAGGGAATCTCAATCACCCCTCCACTTT. Translated: CATSPFRESQSPLHF.

This clonotype was counted between two and nine times. The chain recombines TRBV7-9 with TRBJ1-2, with D possibly matching TRBD1 (6 bases). The V gene lost 5 bases and the J gene lost 5 bases, with 15 bases spanning the gap. The germline CDR1 and CDR2 sequences are SEHNR and FQNEAQ (reference sequence). The length of the CDR3 is 14 residues. The CDR3 coding sequence is TGTGCCAGCAGCCTGGGACATTCTGCGTATGGCTACACCTTC. Translated, it gives CASSLGHSAYGYTF.